In this sample, the clone carrying this TCR beta chain turned up many times. These data come from a study of T-cell memory formation after mild COVID-19. Each CDR3 protein is one row after TCRdb ran MiXCR on the 5' RACE reads. This table holds about 33,000 distinct CDR3 sequences, over 20% found once. The CDR3 contains 16 residues. Germline-derived CDR1 and CDR2 are SGHAT and FQNNGV. V dropped 4 bases and J dropped 2 bases, with 15 bases sitting between them. The material sequenced was PBMCs or a T cell subset sorted from them (not recorded which). The chain combines TRBV11-2 with TRBJ2-1; D not certain. This TCR was sampled from an adult who had mild COVID-19 (a few samples of this study predate the infection). Cell type and time point are not known. CDR3 region: CASSSPGRPPYNEQFF. The CDR3 DNA sequence: TGTGCCAGCAGCTCCCCGGGCCGACCGCCCTACAATGAGCAGTTCTTC.